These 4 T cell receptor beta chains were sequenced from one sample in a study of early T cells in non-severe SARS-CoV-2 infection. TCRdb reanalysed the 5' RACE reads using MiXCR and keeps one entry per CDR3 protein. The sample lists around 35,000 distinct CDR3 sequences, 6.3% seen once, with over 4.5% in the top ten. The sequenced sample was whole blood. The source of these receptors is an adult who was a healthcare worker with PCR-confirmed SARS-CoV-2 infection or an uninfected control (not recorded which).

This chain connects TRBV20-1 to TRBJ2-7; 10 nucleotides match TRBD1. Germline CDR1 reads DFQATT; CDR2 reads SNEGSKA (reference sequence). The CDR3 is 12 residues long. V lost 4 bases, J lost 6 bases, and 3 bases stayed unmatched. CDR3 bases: TGCAGTGCTACAAGGACAGGGGGCGAGCAGTACTTC. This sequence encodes CSATRTGGEQYF.

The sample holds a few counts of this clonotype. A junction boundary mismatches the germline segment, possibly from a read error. The chain's CDR3 is CVSSWASSYEQYF. The CDR3 DNA reads as TGTGTCAGCAGTTGGGCTAGCAGCTACGAGCAGTACTTC. V usage is TRBV27 and J usage is TRBJ2-7, with D possibly TRBD2 on 5 matching bases. CDR3 length: 13 amino acids. Germline-derived CDR1 and CDR2 are MNHEY and SMNVEV (reference sequence).

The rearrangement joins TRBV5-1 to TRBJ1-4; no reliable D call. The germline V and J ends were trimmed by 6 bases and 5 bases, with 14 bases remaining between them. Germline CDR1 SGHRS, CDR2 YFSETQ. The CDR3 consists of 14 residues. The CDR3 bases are TGCGCCAGCAAACTACAGAATACAAATGAAAAACTGTTTTTT. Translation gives CASKLQNTNEKLFF.

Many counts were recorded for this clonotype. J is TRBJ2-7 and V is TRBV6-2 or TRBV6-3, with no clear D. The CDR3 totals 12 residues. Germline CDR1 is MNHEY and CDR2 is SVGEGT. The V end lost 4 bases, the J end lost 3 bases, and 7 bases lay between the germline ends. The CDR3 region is CASSSASYEQYF. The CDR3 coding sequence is TGTGCCAGCAGTTCCGCTAGCTACGAGCAGTACTTC.